These 22 T cell receptor beta chains came from one sample sequenced in a study of OX40 agonist ivuxolimab in advanced cancers. The protocol was immunoSEQ multiplex PCR, while the TCRdb copy is restricted to in-frame clones and leaves out a portion. The sample includes 65,000 to 80,000 clones, roughly 84% of them seen just once. The sequencing here drew on CD4+ or CD8+ T cells sorted from blood, taken in a trial of the OX40 agonist ivuxolimab. These receptors came from an adult with an advanced solid tumor such as melanoma, head and neck, liver or kidney cancer.

This clone was recorded once. This chain uses TRBV19 with TRBJ2-1, with D possibly being TRBD1 (8 bases). The germline V gene has CDR1 LNHDA and CDR2 SQIVND (reference sequence). The CDR3 runs 14 residues. V was clipped by 3 bases and J by 7 bases, with 13 bases between them. CDR3 nucleotide sequence: TGTGCCAGTAGTATCGACAGGGGAGGGAATGAGCAGTTCTTC. This encodes CASSIDRGGNEQFF. Drawing the rest from reference TRBV19 and TRBJ2-1, the complete variable domain is DGGITQSPKYLFRKEGQNVTLSCEQNLNHDAMYWYRQDPGQGLRLIYYSQIVNDFQKGDIAEGYSVSREKKESFPLTVTSAQKNPTAFYLCASSIDRGGNEQFFGPGTRLTVL.

V gene TRBV5-1 combines with J gene TRBJ1-3; TRBD1 is a possible D gene (6 bases). V was clipped by 4 bases and J by 2 bases, with 10 bases between them. There are 14 residues in the CDR3. The germline V gene encodes CDR1 SGHRS and CDR2 YFSETQ. CDR3 sequence (DNA): TGCGCCAGCAGCCCTGGACAGCCTGGAAACACCATATATTTT. It translates to CASSPGQPGNTIYF.

The J gene is TRBJ2-6, the V gene TRBV7-3; D is uncertain. The CDR3 length is 15 residues. V was shortened by 1 base and J by 4 bases, with 8 bases between the two germline ends. Germline V gives CDR1 SGHTA, CDR2 FQGTGA. The CDR3 coding sequence is TGTGCCAGCAGCTTAATGGGGTCGGGGGCCAACGTCCTGACTTTC. Translated, it gives CASSLMGSGANVLTF.

CDR3 nucleotides: TGTGCCAGTAGTTCAACAGGGGGCGCCCGCTACGAGCAGTACTTC. Amino acids: CASSSTGGARYEQYF. This chain connects TRBV19 to TRBJ2-5; 9 bases line up with TRBD1. The J call may be faulty, since TRBJ2-7 better matches the DNA end. Germline loops: CDR1 LNHDA, CDR2 SQIVND (reference sequence). The CDR3 is 15 amino acids.

The J gene is TRBJ2-1, the V gene TRBV5-1; D is unclear. Germline V gene lookup returns CDR1 SGHRS and CDR2 YFSETQ. CDR3 length equals 15 residues. Trimming took 4 bases from V and 0 from J, leaving 11 bases between them. CDR3 DNA sequence: TGCGCCAGCAGCCCCGATACTTCCTCCTACAATGAGCAGTTCTTC. Its protein is CASSPDTSSYNEQFF. Full variable domain (missing parts from reference TRBV5-1 and TRBJ2-1): KAGVTQTPRYLIKTRGQQVTLSCSPISGHRSVSWYQQTPGQGLQFLFEYFSETQRNKGNFPGRFSGRQFSNSRSEMNVSTLELGDSALYLCASSPDTSSYNEQFFGPGTRLTVL.

This clone was seen a few times. This chain connects TRBV28 to TRBJ1-1, with D possibly being TRBD1 (5 bases). Germline lookup yields CDR1 MDHEN and CDR2 SYDVKM. The V and J ends lost 4 bases and 7 bases respectively, with 16 bases between them. The CDR3 contains 14 residues. CDR3 loop: CASSYPRVGIEAFF. The CDR3 nucleotides read TGTGCCAGCAGTTACCCCAGGGTGGGGATTGAAGCTTTCTTT.

The chain recombines TRBV19 with TRBJ2-1, with 9 nucleotides matching TRBD2. The CDR3 contains 16 residues. Per the germline V gene, CDR1 is LNHDA and CDR2 is SQIVND (reference sequence). Germline trimming cut 10 bases from V and 8 bases from J; bases unmatched to any gene: 18. The CDR3 bases are TGTGCCACCCAGCGGAATGCGGGAGGGCCACCGTATGAGCAGTTCTTC. Translating gives CATQRNAGGPPYEQFF.

The chain couples TRBV7-2 to TRBJ1-5; maybe TRBD1 (5 bases). Per the germline V gene, CDR1 is SGHTA and CDR2 is FQGNSA. The CDR3 totals 14 residues. V lost 5 bases and J 7 bases, leaving 15 bases between the germline ends. CDR3 sequence (DNA): TGTGCCAGCAGCGCACAGGTTTTGGACCAGCCCCAGCATTTT. Protein sequence: CASSAQVLDQPQHF.

The chain joins TRBV5-1 to TRBJ1-4; 8 nucleotides agree with TRBD1. The germline V gene has CDR1 SGHRS and CDR2 YFSETQ. Trimming took 3 bases from V and 4 from J; bases not matched to a gene: 8. The CDR3 totals 16 residues. CDR3: CASSSGPTGDNEKLFF. The CDR3 DNA reads as TGCGCCAGCAGCTCCGGGCCGACAGGGGATAATGAAAAACTGTTTTTT.

This clone was counted only a few times. The chain uses TRBV5-4 and TRBJ2-3, with 10 bases matching TRBD2. Germline lookup yields CDR1 SGHNT and CDR2 YYREEE (reference sequence). The trim removed 1 base at V and 6 bases at J, leaving 8 bases unmatched. The CDR3 has 16 amino acids. The DNA for the CDR3 is TGTGCCAGCAGCTTGAGACTAGCGGGTGGCTTGGATACGCAGTATTTT. Protein product: CASSLRLAGGLDTQYF.

The gene calls are TRBV5-5 and TRBJ2-2; D is possibly TRBD2 (6 bases). The CDR3 is 15 residues long. V was trimmed by 2 bases and J by 2 bases, leaving 10 bases between them. Looked up from germline, CDR1 is SGHKS and CDR2 is YYEKEE (reference sequence). The CDR3 nucleotides are TGTGCCAGCAGCTTACTAGCTGGTAACACCGGGGAGCTGTTTTTT. This sequence encodes CASSLLAGNTGELFF.

As to this clone: The same CDR3 arises from other DNA sequences in this sample as well. The J gene is TRBJ2-5, the V gene TRBV10-1; D might be TRBD1 (6 bases). Trimming took 5 bases from V and 1 from J, leaving 8 bases between them. Looked up from germline, CDR1 is WNHNN and CDR2 is SYGVQD (reference sequence). This CDR3 is 13 amino acids long. The chain's CDR3 is CASSLGAQETQYF. The CDR3, as DNA: TGCGCCAGCAGTTTGGGGGCCCAAGAGACCCAGTACTTC.

The V gene is TRBV4-1, the J gene TRBJ1-2; D unclear. Trimming left V 1 base short and J 2 bases short, with 5 bases between. The germline gives CDR1 MGHRA, CDR2 YSYEKL. This CDR3 region has 13 residues. This chain's CDR3 is CASSQATNYGYTF. DNA for the CDR3: TGCGCCAGCAGCCAAGCCACCAACTATGGCTACACCTTC.

The chain recombines TRBV19 with TRBJ2-5, with 8 bases aligning to TRBD1. V lost 7 bases, J lost 4 bases, and 8 bases stayed unmatched. Germline values: CDR1 LNHDA, CDR2 SQIVND (reference sequence). The CDR3 consists of 14 residues. The CDR3 reads CASKTGGTRETQYF. CDR3 DNA sequence: TGTGCCAGTAAAACAGGGGGAACCCGAGAGACCCAGTACTTC. Variable domain in full (rest from reference TRBV19 and TRBJ2-5): DGGITQSPKYLFRKEGQNVTLSCEQNLNHDAMYWYRQDPGQGLRLIYYSQIVNDFQKGDIAEGYSVSREKKESFPLTVTSAQKNPTAFYLCASKTGGTRETQYFGPGTRLLVL.

The chain joins TRBV7-9 to TRBJ1-1; D is uncertain. Germline V gene lookup returns CDR1 SEHNR and CDR2 FQNEAQ (reference sequence). Trimming stripped 3 bases from V and 5 bases from J, with 10 bases between. This CDR3 spans 13 amino acids. The DNA of the CDR3 is TGTGCCAGCAGCTTTGAAGGTTCGACTGAAGCTTTCTTT. Amino acids: CASSFEGSTEAFF.

This clone was seen only once. The chain joins TRBV29-1 to TRBJ1-1; D gene uncertain. Germline V gives CDR1 SQVTM, CDR2 ANQGSEA. V dropped 6 bases and J dropped 6 bases, with 11 bases sitting between them. This CDR3 spans 11 amino acids. The CDR3 DNA reads TGCAGCGTACATCGGGAGTCTGAAGCTTTCTTT. The encoded protein is CSVHRESEAFF.

The gene calls are TRBV28 and TRBJ2-7, with D possibly TRBD2 on 6 matching bases. V was pared by 1 base and J by 3 bases, with 10 bases between. Germline-derived CDR1 and CDR2 are MDHEN and SYDVKM. This CDR3 is 14 amino acids long. The CDR3 loop is CASSLSGGRYEQYF. The CDR3 coding sequence is TGTGCCAGCAGTTTATCCGGGGGTCGCTACGAGCAGTACTTC.

V is TRBV6-5 and J is TRBJ2-7, with D perhaps TRBD2 (5 bases). There are 15 residues in the CDR3. Trimming removed 0 bases at V and 3 bases at J, with 12 bases between. In germline, CDR1 is MNHEY, CDR2 SVGAGI. The CDR3 bases are TGTGCCAGCAGTTACTCGACTGGACTGATCTACGAGCAGTACTTC. It yields the protein CASSYSTGLIYEQYF.

V gene TRBV10-2 combines with J gene TRBJ1-1; D is uncertain. The CDR3 consists of 15 residues. V was pared by 6 bases and J by 2 bases, with 16 bases between. In germline, CDR1 is WSHSY, CDR2 SAAADI. The CDR3 loop reads CASSKAGSGNTEAFF. The CDR3 DNA follows: TGCGCCAGCAGCAAAGCCGGGAGCGGTAACACTGAAGCTTTCTTT.

This clone has more than one count but fewer than ten. The chain links TRBV7-2 to TRBJ2-5, with 7 bases fitting TRBD2. V shed 2 bases and J 2 bases; nucleotides not matched to a gene: 8. CDR3 size: 16 residues. From germline, CDR1 is SGHTA and CDR2 FQGNSA. Here the CDR3 reads CASSLLGGGAQETQYF. The CDR3 DNA sequence: TGTGCCAGCAGCTTACTGGGCGGGGGTGCGCAAGAGACCCAGTACTTC.

As concerns this clone: The sample contains more than one DNA sequence encoding this CDR3. The chain couples TRBV5-1 to TRBJ2-5; D tentatively fits TRBD1 or TRBD2 (6 bases each). The ends were cut back, 3 bases at V and 2 bases at J, with 11 bases in the middle. The CDR3 extends over 14 amino acids. Germline V gene sequence: CDR1 SGHRS, CDR2 YFSETQ. In DNA form, the CDR3 reads TGCGCCAGCAGCTCGGAGGGGGTTCAAGAGACCCAGTACTTC. It translates to CASSSEGVQETQYF.

The chain combines TRBV27 with TRBJ2-2; the match to TRBD2 covers 8 bases. Per the germline V gene, CDR1 is MNHEY and CDR2 is SMNVEV (reference sequence). The CDR3 length is 14 residues. V shed 2 bases and J 6 bases; nucleotides not matched to a gene: 2. The CDR3 reads CASSLREGAGELFF. CDR3 sequence (DNA): TGTGCCAGCAGTTTACGGGAGGGAGCCGGGGAGCTGTTTTTT.